These T cell receptor beta chains were read from a single sample in a study of T cell responses to AZD1222 COVID-19 vaccine. TCRdb's table, derived via immunoSEQ multiplex PCR, lists solely in-frame clones and lacks some. The profile shows 210,000 or so clones, around 94% of them singletons. The input for sequencing was peripheral blood, taken 28 days after the second dose of the MenACWY control vaccine. The receptors were gathered from an adult who received the MenACWY meningococcal vaccine as a control. CDR3s include the opening cysteine and the closing phenylalanine or tryptophan. The D gene is left open where the match is weak. Size is omitted from some rows. Given values are once, few, many or a class for expanded clones.

D	V	size	J	CDR3	DNA
TRBD2	TRBV3-1/TRBV3-2	-	TRBJ2-3	CASSPLAGSGTDTQYF	TGTGCCAGCAGCCCACTAGCGGGCTCTGGCACAGATACGCAGTATTTT
TRBD1	TRBV7-2	-	TRBJ2-3	CASSLGQSTDTQYF	TGTGCCAGCAGCCTGGGACAGTCCACAGATACGCAGTATTTT
TRBD2	TRBV28	-	TRBJ2-3	CASISGGANTQYF	TGTGCCAGCATCAGCGGGGGGGCCAATACGCAGTATTTT
TRBD2	TRBV5-1	-	TRBJ2-1	CASSSSPGTSGREQFF	TGCGCCAGCAGCTCCAGTCCCGGGACTAGCGGGAGGGAGCAGTTCTTC
TRBD1	TRBV6-5	-	TRBJ1-2	CASSYRTGHGYTF	TGTGCCAGCAGTTACCGGACAGGGCATGGCTACACCTTC
-	TRBV12-3/TRBV12-4	-	TRBJ2-2	CASSLGGPGELFF	TGTGCCAGCAGTTTAGGGGGACCCGGGGAGCTGTTTTTT
-	TRBV5-4	-	TRBJ2-2	CASSPENTGELFF	TGTGCCAGCAGCCCCGAGAACACCGGGGAGCTGTTTTTT
-	TRBV3-1/TRBV3-2	-	TRBJ1-6	CASSQGGYGNSPLHF	TGTGCCAGCAGCCAAGGGGGATACGGCAATTCACCCCTCCACTTT
-	TRBV2	-	TRBJ1-5	CASRPPGVFDSNQPQHF	TGTGCCAGCAGGCCCCCCGGGGTCTTCGATAGCAATCAGCCCCAGCATTTT
-	TRBV18	-	TRBJ2-2	CASSPFRGQSSSGELFF	TGTGCCAGCTCACCGTTCAGGGGACAATCTTCCTCCGGGGAGCTGTTTTTT
-	TRBV13	-	TRBJ2-1	CASSLTGSGNNEQFF	TGTGCCAGCAGCTTAACAGGTTCGGGTAACAATGAGCAGTTCTTC
-	TRBV27	-	TRBJ1-5	CASSDAGPNQPQHF	TGTGCCAGCAGTGACGCAGGGCCTAATCAGCCCCAGCATTTT
TRBD1	TRBV9	once	TRBJ2-2	CASSVSGRTGTGELFF	TGTGCCAGCAGCGTAAGTGGGCGGACAGGCACCGGGGAGCTGTTTTTT
-	TRBV11-2	-	TRBJ1-2	CASSPRVVRGYTF	TGTGCCAGCAGCCCCCGGGTGGTGCGAGGCTACACCTTC
-	TRBV6-4	-	TRBJ2-3	CASSDDSSLDTQYF	TGTGCCAGCAGTGACGACTCCTCATTAGATACGCAGTATTTT
-	TRBV6-5	-	TRBJ2-5	CASSYSGWETQYF	TGTGCCAGCAGTTACTCCGGGTGGGAGACCCAGTACTTC
TRBD1	TRBV6-5	-	TRBJ1-1	CASTWQGGTEAFF	TGTGCCAGCACCTGGCAGGGGGGCACTGAAGCTTTCTTT
TRBD1	TRBV7-2	-	TRBJ2-2	CASSADRDTGELFF	TGTGCCAGCAGCGCAGACAGGGACACCGGGGAGCTGTTTTTT
TRBD1	TRBV30	-	TRBJ1-1	CAWRTTGGNTEAFF	TGTGCCTGGAGGACGACAGGGGGGAACACTGAAGCTTTCTTT
-	TRBV9	-	TRBJ2-3	CASSADTWGTDTQYF	TGTGCCAGCAGCGCCGATACGTGGGGCACAGATACGCAGTATTTT
-	TRBV7-8	-	TRBJ1-1	CASSSVGNTEAFF	TGTGCCAGCAGCTCCGTTGGGAACACTGAAGCTTTCTTT
TRBD1	TRBV30	-	TRBJ2-1	CAWDRDRGNNEQFF	TGTGCCTGGGACCGGGACAGGGGGAACAATGAGCAGTTCTTC
-	TRBV2	-	TRBJ1-1	CASSLGHLNTEAFF	TGTGCCAGCAGTTTGGGACACCTGAACACTGAAGCTTTCTTT
-	TRBV2	-	TRBJ2-1	CATKTGSYNEQFF	TGTGCCACCAAGACAGGCTCCTACAATGAGCAGTTCTTC
-	TRBV24-1	once	TRBJ2-1	CATSDLAGLQFF	TGTGCCACCAGTGATTTGGCGGGGTTGCAGTTCTTC
TRBD1	TRBV30	once	TRBJ1-2	CACPGTGGRRGYTF	TGTGCCTGTCCCGGGACAGGGGGCAGGAGAGGCTACACCTTC
TRBD1	TRBV28	-	TRBJ1-2	CASSLGQGAYGYTF	TGTGCCAGCAGTTTAGGGCAGGGGGCCTATGGCTACACCTTC
-	TRBV7-2	-	TRBJ1-1	CASTPRRGTLNTEAFF	TGTGCCAGCACCCCTCGGCGCGGGACCTTGAACACTGAAGCTTTCTTT